This is a list of T cell receptor beta chains from one sample in a study of cytomegalovirus exposure and HLA in healthy donors. Assay used: immunoSEQ multiplex PCR; TCRdb lists only in-frame clones, some missing. The sample holds about 71,000 clones; around 96% are singletons and the top ten take 1.2% to 1.5%. The sequenced sample was PBMCs. Every receptor here comes from a man in his late teens or twenties in good health and CMV-seropositive. The CDR3 runs from the conserved cysteine through the conserved F or W. A D gene is named only where the DNA matches it firmly. Rows may omit the clone size; those that give it use once, few, many or a size class.

>TRBJ1-3|.|TRBV19|.
TGTGCCAGTAGTATCAGCCGGGACACCATATCTGGAAACGGCCTATATTTT
CASSISRDTISGNGLYF
>TRBJ1-5|.|TRBV2|.
TGTGCCAGCAAAGGGGCAGGGGTTCAGCCCCAGCATTTT
CASKGAGVQPQHF
>TRBJ2-7|TRBD1|TRBV7-2|.
TGTGCCAGCAGGGGGACAGGGAGTTCCTACGAGCAGTACTTC
CASRGTGSSYEQYF
>TRBJ1-5|.|TRBV10-1|.
TGCGCCAGGAGGGGAGGGTTGGCGGGTAGCAATCAGCCCCAGCATTTT
CARRGGLAGSNQPQHF
>TRBJ2-1|TRBD1|TRBV4-1|.
TGCGCCAGCAGCCGCGGACAGGGGCACAATGAGCAGTTCTTC
CASSRGQGHNEQFF
>TRBJ1-4|.|TRBV28|.
TGTGCCAGCTCCCGTTCGTTTACTAATGAAAAACTGTTTTTT
CASSRSFTNEKLFF
>TRBJ2-1|.|TRBV6-1|.
TGTGCCAGCACTGGCGGCTCCTTGGATGAGCAGTTCTTC
CASTGGSLDEQFF
>TRBJ1-6|TRBD1|TRBV27|.
TGTGCCAGCAGTTTATTGGACAGGTTCAATTCACCCCTCCACTTT
CASSLLDRFNSPLHF
>TRBJ1-5|.|TRBV28|.
TGTGCCAGCAGTTTATTGTACGGGAGAGTGGGTCAGCCCCAGCATTTT
CASSLLYGRVGQPQHF
>TRBJ1-1|TRBD1|TRBV6-5|.
TGTGCCAGCAGTTACATTGGGACAGTGGAGACTTTCTTT
CASSYIGTVETFF
>TRBJ2-1|TRBD2|TRBV5-1|.
TGCGCCAGCAGCTTGAGCGGGAGCGGGTACAATGAGCAGTTCTTC
CASSLSGSGYNEQFF
>TRBJ1-3|TRBD1|TRBV14|.
TGTGCCAGCAGCCGACGGGACAGGACAGGGAACACCATATATTTT
CASSRRDRTGNTIYF
>TRBJ2-7|.|TRBV5-1|.
TGCGCCAGCAGCTTGGCGGGGACACGTAAATACGAGCAGTACTTC
CASSLAGTRKYEQYF
>TRBJ1-2|.|TRBV6-1|.
TGTGCCAGCAGTTCCTACCAGGGAGGCTATGGCTACACCTTC
CASSSYQGGYGYTF
>TRBJ2-5|.|TRBV2|.
TGTGCCAGCTCCCGAGGAACGGAGACCCAGTACTTC
CASSRGTETQYF
>TRBJ1-2|TRBD1|TRBV2|once
TGTGCCAGCACCGACAGGGGGGATGGCTACACCTTC
CASTDRGDGYTF
>TRBJ1-6|TRBD1|TRBV6-5|once
TGTGCCAGCAGAGGACAGGGGGCCGGTAATTCACCCCTCCACTTT
CASRGQGAGNSPLHF
>TRBJ2-7|.|TRBV5-1|.
TGCGCCAGCAGCTTAGGCTCCCGGGTTTACGAGCAGTACTTC
CASSLGSRVYEQYF
>TRBJ1-1|.|TRBV4-1|.
TGCGCCAGCAGCCAAGAACCCCGGGGAAGAACTGAAGCTTTCTTT
CASSQEPRGRTEAFF
>TRBJ2-5|.|TRBV29-1|.
TGCAGTTCTCGACTTGAGGGGGGGGGAGAGACCCAGTACTTC
CSSRLEGGGETQYF
>TRBJ1-1|TRBD1|TRBV5-1|.
TGCGCCAGCAGCTGGACAGGGTTGGCGATGAACACTGAAGCTTTCTTT
CASSWTGLAMNTEAFF
>TRBJ2-7|TRBD2|TRBV10-3|.
TGTGCCATCAGTGAGGTTGGCGGGGGGTCCTACGAGCAGTACTTC
CAISEVGGGSYEQYF
>TRBJ2-7|.|TRBV4-1|.
TGCGCCAGCAGCCAAGATCCAGGGATGGGCTACGAGCAGTACTTC
CASSQDPGMGYEQYF
>TRBJ2-1|TRBD2|TRBV13|.
TGTGCCAGCAGCTACAGACTAGCGGGGGGGATACGGTCCTACAATGAGCAGTTCTTC
CASSYRLAGGIRSYNEQFF